Shown below are 27 T cell receptor beta chains from a single sample sequenced in a study of blood T cell repertoires in COVID-19. Only in-frame clones appear in the TCRdb table, and some are missing; sequencing was by immunoSEQ multiplex PCR. This table has about 180,000 clones, more than 75% appearing once. Sequenced sample: peripheral blood. These receptors were obtained from a person between 65 and 79 years old with COVID-19, enrolled during active disease.

This clone was seen more than once but under ten times. Here the CDR3 reads CASSASEGRLNSPLHF. The CDR3 DNA reads TGTGCCAGCAGCGCATCCGAGGGTCGTCTCAATTCACCCCTCCACTTT. The chain links TRBV21-1 to TRBJ1-6. TRBV21-1 constitutes a pseudogene. The CDR3 extends over 16 amino acids.

J is TRBJ2-3 and V is TRBV7-3; 7 positions agree with TRBD1. Germline V gene data show CDR1 as SGHTA and CDR2 as FQGTGA. With 7 bases clipped from V and 2 bases from J, the junction kept 9 bases outside the gene matches. The CDR3 is 15 amino acids. The CDR3 spells CASTEGGQLTDTQYF. DNA for the CDR3: TGTGCCAGCACCGAAGGGGGACAGCTCACAGATACGCAGTATTTT. The full variable domain, with the rest looked up from reference TRBV7-3 and TRBJ2-3, is GAGVSQTPSNKVTEKGKYVELRCDPISGHTALYWYRQSLGQGPEFLIYFQGTGAADDSGLPNDRFFAVRPEGSVSTLKIQRTERGDSAVYLCASTEGGQLTDTQYFGPGTRLTVL.

The genes are TRBV7-9 and TRBJ2-5, with 7 bases aligning to TRBD1. With 5 bases clipped from V and 0 bases from J, the junction kept 6 bases outside the gene matches. The germline V gene has CDR1 SEHNR and CDR2 FQNEAQ (reference sequence). The CDR3 runs 15 residues. As DNA, the CDR3 is TGTGCCAGCAGCATAGGGGGCAGCTACCAAGAGACCCAGTACTTC. Translating gives CASSIGGSYQETQYF.

The V call is TRBV10-3, the J call TRBJ2-2, with 9 positions matching TRBD1. The germline V gene has CDR1 ENHRY and CDR2 SYGVKD. The CDR3 loop spans 13 amino acids. Germline trimming cut 6 bases from V and 5 bases from J; bases unmatched to any gene: 1. CDR3 bases: TGTGCCATCAGGACAGGGGGAACCGGGGAGCTGTTTTTT. Its translation is CAIRTGGTGELFF.

The chain links TRBV3-1 (or the pseudogene TRBV3-2) to TRBJ1-2, with D perhaps TRBD1 (6 bases). This CDR3 is built from 14 residues. CDR1 and CDR2 (germline): LGHDT, YNNKEL (reference sequence). The V end was cut by 2 bases, the J end by 7 bases, with 14 bases between. CDR3 region: CASSQPQGSPGYTF. CDR3 sequence (DNA): TGTGCCAGCAGCCAACCACAGGGTTCTCCTGGCTACACCTTC.

The rearrangement joins TRBV7-2 to TRBJ2-3, with TRBD2 matching 10 bases. The CDR3 totals 14 residues. Germline CDR1 reads SGHTA; CDR2 reads FQGNSA. Trimming removed 1 base from V and 5 bases from J; junction bases left unmatched: 0. The CDR3 loop reads CASSLVAGGDTQYF. The CDR3 DNA reads TGTGCCAGCAGCTTAGTAGCGGGAGGAGATACGCAGTATTTT.

This chain uses TRBV11-2 with TRBJ1-1; the D is unclear. Germline CDR1 is SGHAT and CDR2 is FQNNGV. The CDR3 covers 14 residues. V lost 5 bases and J 7 bases, leaving 17 bases between the germline ends. The CDR3 coding sequence is TGTGCCAGCAGCATATCCGGCAGGAAACTTGAAGCTTTCTTT. Protein sequence: CASSISGRKLEAFF.

This clone was recorded only once. The rearrangement joins TRBV5-4 to TRBJ2-4, with 8 bases matching TRBD1. Germline CDR1 is SGHNT and CDR2 is YYREEE (reference sequence). This CDR3 is 15 amino acids long. Losses at the gene ends were 4 bases for V and 8 bases for J; bases not matched to a gene: 11. The CDR3 loop is CASSEQQGVGDIQYF. In nucleotides, the CDR3 is TGTGCCAGCAGCGAGCAACAGGGGGTTGGGGACATTCAGTACTTC. Filled out from reference TRBV5-4 and TRBJ2-4, the complete variable domain reads ETGVTQSPTHLIKTRGQQVTLRCSSQSGHNTVSWYQQALGQGPQFIFQYYREEENGRGNFPPRFSGLQFPNYSSELNVNALELDDSALYLCASSEQQGVGDIQYFGAGTRLSVL.

The rearrangement uses TRBV7-9 and TRBJ1-5; 11 bases are shared with TRBD1. V shed 5 bases, J shed 2 bases, and the junction held 8 bases outside the gene matches. This CDR3 is 17 amino acids long. Germline V lookup: CDR1 SEHNR, CDR2 FQNEAQ (reference sequence). CDR3 in DNA: TGTGCCAGCAGCAAGGGACAGGGGGAAGGTGGCAATCAGCCCCAGCATTTT. This codes for CASSKGQGEGGNQPQHF.

This clone was observed a handful of times. The same CDR3 can be traced to other DNA sequences in this sample. CDR3 sequence reads: CASSPGLAGGRDTQYF. The CDR3 coding sequence is TGCGCCAGCAGCCCGGGACTAGCGGGAGGTAGGGATACGCAGTATTTT. The J gene is TRBJ2-3, the V gene TRBV5-1; 15 bases line up with TRBD2. Germline-derived CDR1 and CDR2 are SGHRS and YFSETQ. This CDR3 is 16 amino acids long. V lost 4 bases, J lost 6 bases, and 6 bases stayed unmatched.

The chain employs TRBV30 and TRBJ2-5; 7 bases are a match to TRBD1. V was pared by 5 bases and J by 2 bases, with 5 bases of the junction left unmatched. The CDR3 consists of 13 residues. Germline V gene sequence: CDR1 GTSNPN, CDR2 SVGIG (reference sequence). The CDR3 reads CAWRRTGQETQYF. In DNA, the CDR3 is TGTGCCTGGCGCAGGACAGGACAAGAGACCCAGTACTTC.

The genes are TRBV28 and TRBJ2-2; D is possibly TRBD2 (6 bases). V was pared by 9 bases and J by 3 bases, with 11 bases between. The CDR3 totals 13 residues. Per the germline V gene, CDR1 is MDHEN and CDR2 is SYDVKM. The CDR3 region has the DNA TGTGCCAGTTCGGAGCGGGACACCGGGGAGCTGTTTTTT. Translating it yields CASSERDTGELFF. Together with reference TRBV28 and TRBJ2-2, the CDR3 gives the full variable domain: DVKVTQSSRYLVKRTGEKVFLECVQDMDHENMFWYRQDPGLGLRLIYFSYDVKMKEKGDIPEGYSVSREKKERFSLILESASTNQTSMYLCASSERDTGELFFGEGSRLTVL.

V gene TRBV7-2 combines with J gene TRBJ2-2; TRBD2 might be the D (6 bases). Germline CDR1 is SGHTA and CDR2 is FQGNSA. CDR3 length equals 13 residues. Trimming pared 6 bases from V and 4 bases from J, leaving 9 bases between. CDR3 coding DNA: TGTGCCAGCAGAAGGGAGGCCACCGGGGAGCTGTTTTTT. It is translated as CASRREATGELFF.

The chain couples TRBV28 to TRBJ2-2, with a possible D match to TRBD1 (6 bases). The CDR3 length is 13 residues. The V gene lost 9 bases and the J gene lost 0 bases, with 8 bases spanning the gap. Germline V gives CDR1 MDHEN, CDR2 SYDVKM. The CDR3 loop reads CASQGPNTGELFF. As DNA, the CDR3 is TGTGCCAGTCAGGGGCCGAACACCGGGGAGCTGTTTTTT.

This clone was seen once. The chain combines TRBV7-9 with TRBJ1-6; unclear D gene. V gave up 1 base and J gave up 10 bases, with 17 bases separating them. CDR3 size: 16 residues. CDR1 is SEHNR, CDR2 FQNEAQ, per germline (reference sequence). This chain's CDR3 is CASSLDRLLEGSPLHF. In nucleotides, the CDR3 is TGTGCCAGCAGCTTAGACAGACTTCTCGAGGGATCACCCCTCCACTTT.

The V gene is TRBV2, the J gene TRBJ1-2, with 8 bases aligning to TRBD1. The CDR3 has 16 residues. Germline V gives CDR1 SNHLY, CDR2 FYNNEI. Losses at the gene ends were 3 bases for V and 2 bases for J; bases not matched to a gene: 8. The CDR3 coding sequence is TGTGCCAGCAGTGAGATTCAGGGGGCGCTAAACTATGGCTACACCTTC. As protein: CASSEIQGALNYGYTF.

The rearrangement links TRBV28 to TRBJ1-2; 7 nucleotides agree with TRBD1. The V gene's germline CDR1 is MDHEN and CDR2 SYDVKM. The CDR3 extends over 15 amino acids. V shed 3 bases and J 6 bases; nucleotides not matched to a gene: 10. CDR3: CASSFTRGLGDGYTF. The CDR3, as DNA: TGTGCCAGCAGTTTCACAAGGGGGCTAGGGGATGGCTACACCTTC.

This chain connects TRBV7-2 to TRBJ2-1; 10 bases agree with TRBD2. Per the germline V gene, CDR1 is SGHTA and CDR2 is FQGNSA. V trimming: 1 base; J trimming: 15 bases; junction bases outside the gene matches: 12. This CDR3 is built from 15 residues. The CDR3 nucleotides are TGTGCCAGCAGCTTAGGGAGCGGGGGGGTTTGGGCAACGTTCTTC. Its translation: CASSLGSGGVWATFF.

In its sample, this clone was seen a few times. CDR3 region: CASSSLTGVHGELFF. CDR3 coding DNA: TGTGCCAGCAGTTCACTTACAGGGGTTCACGGGGAGCTGTTTTTT. The V call is TRBV27, the J call TRBJ2-2; 7 positions match TRBD1. There are 15 residues in the CDR3. V gave up 4 bases and J gave up 7 bases; unmatched junction bases: 9. The germline gives CDR1 MNHEY, CDR2 SMNVEV (reference sequence).

The rearrangement links TRBV15 to TRBJ2-1, with TRBD2 matching over 9 bases. V shed 2 bases and J 7 bases; nucleotides not matched to a gene: 6. The germline gives CDR1 LNHNV, CDR2 YYDKDF (reference sequence). The CDR3 extends over 15 amino acids. CDR3: CATSRPGTSRNEQFF. The CDR3 bases are TGTGCCACCAGCAGACCCGGGACTAGCCGGAATGAGCAGTTCTTC.

This clone came up once. The chain joins TRBV11-2 to TRBJ1-1; D is uncertain. V shed 0 bases and J shed 0 bases, with 8 bases lying between them. The CDR3 totals 15 residues. Germline assignment: CDR1 SGHAT and CDR2 FQNNGV. CDR3 region: CASSLDGGMNTEAFF. The CDR3 DNA is TGTGCCAGCAGCTTAGACGGAGGCATGAACACTGAAGCTTTCTTT.

The V call is TRBV5-8, the J call TRBJ1-3; weak D call: TRBD1 (5 bases). Trimming took 6 bases from V and 2 from J, leaving 15 bases between them. The V gene's germline CDR1 is SGHTS and CDR2 YDEGEE. The CDR3 consists of 15 residues. Here the CDR3 reads CASNPGGEPGNTIYF. The CDR3 DNA reads as TGTGCCAGCAACCCTGGGGGGGAGCCTGGAAACACCATATATTTT.

This clone was seen only a few times. The chain employs TRBV19 and TRBJ2-5; 10 nucleotides line up with TRBD1. With 7 bases clipped from V and 4 bases from J, the junction kept 6 bases outside the gene matches. In germline, CDR1 is LNHDA, CDR2 SQIVND (reference sequence). The length of the CDR3 is 14 residues. CDR3 sequence reads: CASKSDRGRETQYF. CDR3 coding DNA: TGTGCCAGTAAATCTGACAGGGGGCGAGAGACCCAGTACTTC.

The V and J genes are TRBV25-1 and TRBJ1-2, with D tentatively TRBD1 (5 bases). The V end was cut by 3 bases, the J end by 6 bases, with 11 bases between. CDR3 length equals 13 residues. The germline CDR1 and CDR2 sequences are MGHDK and SYGVNS. As DNA, the CDR3 is TGTGCCAGCAGTGAGGGGGGTGTCGATGGCTACACCTTC. It yields the protein CASSEGGVDGYTF.

The rearrangement uses TRBV4-3 and TRBJ2-1; 7 positions match TRBD2. Looked up from germline, CDR1 is LGHNA and CDR2 is YSLEER. J lost 8 bases, V lost 1 base, and 11 bases had no gene match. CDR3 size: 16 residues. This CDR3 is CASSQVGKRGRDEQFF. The DNA for the CDR3 is TGCGCCAGCAGCCAAGTAGGCAAGCGGGGTAGGGATGAGCAGTTCTTC.

For this clone: Its ends do not fully match the called genes, so a read error is possible. The chain joins TRBV29-1 to TRBJ1-1, with 9 positions matching TRBD1. The length of the CDR3 is 12 residues. Germline lookup yields CDR1 SQVTM and CDR2 ANQGSEA. CDR3 sequence reads: CSVDPWDRENLF. The CDR3 bases are TGCAGCGTTGATCCTTGGGACAGGGAAAATCTCTTT. The variable domain in full, completed from reference TRBV29-1 and TRBJ1-1, reads SAVISQKPSRDICQRGTSLTIQCQVDSQVTMMFWYRQQPGQSLTLIATANQGSEATYESGFVIDKFPISRPNLTFSTLTVSNMSPEDSSIYLCSVDPWDRENLFGQGTRLTVV.

V is TRBV19 and J is TRBJ1-1, with D perhaps TRBD1 (5 bases). The V end was cut by 5 bases, the J end by 7 bases, with 14 bases between. The CDR3 totals 13 residues. The germline CDR1 and CDR2 sequences are LNHDA and SQIVND (reference sequence). The CDR3 nucleotides are TGTGCCAGTAGTCAACGACTCGACAGTGAAGCTTTCTTT. Protein: CASSQRLDSEAFF. Combining the CDR3 with reference TRBV19 and TRBJ1-1 gives the whole variable domain DGGITQSPKYLFRKEGQNVTLSCEQNLNHDAMYWYRQDPGQGLRLIYYSQIVNDFQKGDIAEGYSVSREKKESFPLTVTSAQKNPTAFYLCASSQRLDSEAFFGQGTRLTVV.